This T cell receptor (beta chain) was sequenced for a study of immune evolution from preneoplasia to lung adenocarcinoma. Two lung cancer pathologists independently confirmed each histologic diagnosis. Germline CDR1 reads MDHEN; CDR2 reads SYDVKM. The CDR3 sequence is 16 residues long. V was pared by 6 bases and J by 12 bases, with 27 bases between. Libraries were prepared by immunoSEQ multiplex PCR; TCRdb keeps only in-frame clonotypes and omits some of them. Of about 41,000 clones listed, more than 60% are singletons. The V gene is TRBV28, the J gene TRBJ2-1; D could derive from TRBD1 or TRBD2 (7 bases each). Source material: FFPE invasive lung adenocarcinoma tissue. This clonotype was sampled from a person in their sixties with lung adenocarcinoma. CDR3 residues: CASSWLDRVGLGRQFF. The CDR3 bases are TGTGCCAGCAGCTGGCTTGACAGGGTCGGACTAGGCAGGCAGTTCTTC. Variable domain in full (rest from reference TRBV28 and TRBJ2-1): DVKVTQSSRYLVKRTGEKVFLECVQDMDHENMFWYRQDPGLGLRLIYFSYDVKMKEKGDIPEGYSVSREKKERFSLILESASTNQTSMYLCASSWLDRVGLGRQFFGPGTRLTVL.